Shown below are 16 T cell receptor beta chains from a single sample sequenced in a study of tissue T cells after allogeneic stem cell transplantation. Time point given: mouse harvest day 7 after allogeneic transplant. Tail vein injection delivered 10^7 T-cell-depleted bone marrow cells and 10^6 splenic CD5+ T cells. Sequencing was performed with immunoSEQ multiplex PCR; in TCRdb, only in-frame clones are kept and a portion is missing. Here the sample spans thousands of clones, more than 40% being singletons. Sequenced input: skin. These receptors all come from a female BALB/c mouse given C57BL/6 T cells with graft-versus-host disease after an allogeneic hematopoietic cell transplant.

As to this clone: Gene names denote mouse genes. CDR3 sequence: CASSLAGVEQYF. The DNA read from the CDR3 is TGTGCCAGCAGTCTGGCAGGGGTTGAACAGTAC. The gene calls are TRBV26 and TRBJ2-7, with D maybe TRBD1 (6 bases). The read terminates 1 residue ahead of where the CDR3 ends, so the germline J gene completes it. This CDR3 spans 12 amino acids. Germline lookup yields CDR1 KGHPV and CDR2 FQNQEV (reference sequence). V was trimmed by 2 bases and J by 6 bases, leaving 8 bases between them.

As for this clone: Gene names are the mouse ones. The CDR3 end falls 1 residue outside the read, so it is completed with the germline J gene. This sequence joins TRBV12-1 and TRBJ1-2; 8 nucleotides match TRBD1. CDR3 length: 15 residues. The germline V gene has CDR1 SGHSN and CDR2 HYEKVE. The V segment lost 2 bases and the J segment 1 base; nucleotides outside the gene matches: 5. The CDR3 loop reads CASSPNRGGNSDYTF. The covered CDR3 bases are TGTGCCAGCTCTCCGAACAGGGGGGGAAACTCCGACTACACC.

On this clone: Gene names are the mouse ones. The CDR3 is cut off 1 residue early in the read; its end comes from the germline J gene. V gene TRBV14 combines with J gene TRBJ2-7; TRBD1 aligns across 8 bases. V gave up 6 bases and J gave up 0 bases; unmatched junction bases: 2. This CDR3 has 13 residues. The germline CDR1 and CDR2 sequences are SGHDT and FRDEAV. CDR3 bases read: TGTGCCAGCAAGACAGGGGTCTCCTATGAACAGTAC. It translates to CASKTGVSYEQY. The complete CDR3 reads CASKTGVSYEQYF.

To note about this clone: Here the gene names and germline are mouse. From the germline J gene comes the end of the CDR3, since the read stops 1 residue before it. The chain carries TRBV26 and TRBJ1-4; D not certain. This CDR3 is 12 amino acids long. Trimming pared 6 bases from V and 0 bases from J, leaving 2 bases between. The germline V gene encodes CDR1 KGHPV and CDR2 FQNQEV (reference sequence). CDR3 DNA, as far as it was read: TGTGCCAGCAGAATTTCCAACGAAAGATTATTT. Its protein product is CASRISNERLF. The complete CDR3 protein is CASRISNERLFF.

The table lists this clone with a few counts. Gene names and germline match the mouse. Sequencing ends 1 residue short of the CDR3 end; the germline J gene provides the rest. The chain carries TRBV12-2 and TRBJ1-3, with D possibly TRBD1 on 6 matching bases. CDR3 size: 14 residues. Germline assignment: CDR1 SGHLS and CDR2 HYDKME. Trimming shortened V by 0 bases and J by 2 bases, and 7 bases separated the two germline ends. The CDR3 sequence is CASSLYRAGNTLYF. Incomplete CDR3 DNA: TGTGCCAGCTCTCTCTACAGGGCTGGAAATACGCTCTAT.

On this clone: Germline and genes: mouse. The CDR3 end falls 1 residue outside the read, so it is completed with the germline J gene. J is TRBJ2-3 and V is TRBV31; TRBD2 matches at 8 bases. Trimming at V came to 1 base and at J to 0 bases, leaving 6 bases not matched to a gene. CDR3 length: 16 amino acids. Germline CDR1 and CDR2: GKSSPN and SITVG. The CDR3 protein is CAWSQTGGISAETLYF. The sequenced part of the CDR3 DNA is TGTGCCTGGAGTCAAACTGGGGGCATTAGTGCAGAAACGCTGTAT.

Worth noting for this clone: Gene and germline names: mouse. Read coverage stops 1 residue before the CDR3 terminus; the germline J gene supplies the remainder. The V call is TRBV23, the J call TRBJ2-7; TRBD2, the table's D call, lacks a check against the DNA. The CDR3 has 13 amino acids. Germline CDR1 is KGHTA and CDR2 is FQNQQP. Partial CDR3 DNA: TGCTCCAGCAGTCAAACTGGATCCTATGAACAGTAC. Amino acid sequence: CSSSQTGSYEQY. The full CDR3 sequence reads CSSSQTGSYEQYF.

With respect to this clone: Gene names and germline match the mouse. The sequenced fragment ends 1 residue before the CDR3 boundary, so the rest is inferred from the germline J gene. The V and J genes are TRBV26 and TRBJ1-2; D ambiguous. V lost 3 bases to trimming and J lost 0 bases, with 2 bases between them. Germline V lookup: CDR1 KGHPV, CDR2 FQNQEV (reference sequence). The CDR3 consists of 12 residues. The chain's CDR3 is CASSLANSDYTF. CDR3 DNA, as far as it was read: TGTGCCAGCAGTCTTGCAAACTCCGACTACACC.

This clone is labeled as medium-sized (0.01 to 0.1%). Gene names follow the mouse nomenclature. The read falls 1 residue short of the CDR3 end, and the missing part is taken from the germline J gene. The chain is built from TRBV26 and TRBJ1-3, with D possibly TRBD1 on 5 matching bases. The ends were cut back, 2 bases at V and 2 bases at J, with 7 bases in the middle. This CDR3 has 14 amino acids. Germline-derived CDR1 and CDR2 are KGHPV and FQNQEV (reference sequence). The covered CDR3 bases are TGTGCCAGCAGTCTGGGGGGGGCTGGAAATACGCTCTAT. Protein product: CASSLGGAGNTLY. From start to end, the CDR3 is CASSLGGAGNTLYF.

By sample fraction, this clone is medium-sized. Gene labels here are mouse ones. The read terminates 1 residue before the CDR3 end, so the remaining end is supplied by the germline J gene. V gene TRBV26 combines with J gene TRBJ2-1; TRBD2 aligns across 10 bases. CDR1 and CDR2 from the germline V gene are KGHPV and FQNQEV (reference sequence). V lost 5 bases and J lost 4; bases outside the gene matches: 2. The CDR3 covers 14 residues. Here the CDR3 reads CASSTDWGYAEQFF. The DNA read from the CDR3 is TGTGCCAGCAGTACGGACTGGGGGTATGCTGAGCAGTTC. The full variable domain, in which reference TRBV26 and TRBJ2-1 provide the parts outside the CDR3, is NSKVIQTPRYLVKGQGQKAKMRCIPEKGHPVVFWYQQNKNNEFKFLINFQNQEVLQQIDMTEKRFSAECPSNSPCSLEIQSSEAGDSALYLCASSTDWGYAEQFFGPGTRLTVL.

A remark on this clone: Gene names denote mouse genes. Sequencing ends 1 residue short of the CDR3 end; the germline J gene provides the rest. The chain is built from TRBV26 and TRBJ2-1; D assignment may be TRBD1 or TRBD2 (5 bases each). Germline values: CDR1 KGHPV, CDR2 FQNQEV (reference sequence). This CDR3 comprises 14 residues. Trimming shortened V by 3 bases and J by 1 base, and 7 bases separated the two germline ends. The DNA read from the CDR3 is TGTGCCAGCAGTCTAGGGGACAACTATGCTGAGCAGTTC. Its protein is CASSLGDNYAEQF. The full CDR3 sequence reads CASSLGDNYAEQFF.

Concerning this clone: Germline and genes: mouse. From the germline J gene comes the end of the CDR3, since the read stops 1 residue before it. This chain joins TRBV26 and TRBJ1-6; D might be TRBD1 (5 bases). TRBJ1-6 is marked as an open reading frame, function uncertain. The V and J ends lost 0 bases and 7 bases respectively, with 10 bases between them. The germline CDR1 and CDR2 sequences are KGHPV and FQNQEV (reference sequence). The CDR3 spans 15 residues. The CDR3 sequence is CASSLSSGRNSPLYF. The CDR3 bases that were read are TGTGCCAGCAGTCTGTCGTCAGGGAGAAATTCGCCCCTCTAC.

This clone was seen a handful of times. These gene names are mouse names. The read stops 1 residue short of the end of the CDR3; the missing end is completed from the germline J gene. The rearrangement links TRBV19 to TRBJ2-7; D remains ambiguous. The CDR3 is 12 residues long. Trimming took 2 bases from V and 3 from J, leaving 6 bases between them. Germline values: CDR1 FNHDT, CDR2 SITEND (reference sequence). CDR3 protein: CASSIRVYEQYF. The sequenced CDR3 bases are TGTGCCAGCAGTATTAGGGTCTATGAACAGTAC.

Details on this clone: Gene names follow the mouse nomenclature. The CDR3 goes on 1 residue after the read ends, and that part is filled in from the germline J gene. This chain links TRBV23 with TRBJ2-3; the D call of TRBD2 is as the table states it, not checked on the DNA. This CDR3 comprises 14 residues. Germline CDR1 and CDR2: KGHTA and FQNQQP. The CDR3 sequence: CSSSPDWGGETLYF. The covered CDR3 bases are TGCTCCAGCAGTCCGGACTGGGGGGGGGAAACGCTGTAT.

On this clone itself: Each gene name is a mouse one. Sequencing ends 1 residue short of the CDR3 end; the germline J gene provides the rest. The rearrangement links TRBV26 to TRBJ2-5, with D tentatively TRBD2 (6 bases). Trimming stripped 0 bases from V and 3 bases from J, with 7 bases between. Germline lookup yields CDR1 KGHPV and CDR2 FQNQEV (reference sequence). There are 14 residues in the CDR3. CDR3 sequence: CASSLSGGQDTQYF. The covered CDR3 bases are TGTGCCAGCAGTCTGTCTGGGGGTCAAGACACCCAGTAC.

This clone was seen only a few times. The genes and germline here are from mouse. The read finishes 1 residue shy of the CDR3 end, and the germline J gene is used to complete it. The chain links TRBV3 to TRBJ2-5, with 7 bases that match TRBD2. The V gene's germline CDR1 is SNHLY and CDR2 FYNGKV (reference sequence). The V segment lost 3 bases and the J segment 2 bases; nucleotides outside the gene matches: 2. CDR3 length equals 14 residues. CDR3 region: CASSFGLAQDTQYF. The CDR3 DNA, read in part, is TGTGCCAGCAGCTTCGGACTGGCCCAAGACACCCAGTAC.